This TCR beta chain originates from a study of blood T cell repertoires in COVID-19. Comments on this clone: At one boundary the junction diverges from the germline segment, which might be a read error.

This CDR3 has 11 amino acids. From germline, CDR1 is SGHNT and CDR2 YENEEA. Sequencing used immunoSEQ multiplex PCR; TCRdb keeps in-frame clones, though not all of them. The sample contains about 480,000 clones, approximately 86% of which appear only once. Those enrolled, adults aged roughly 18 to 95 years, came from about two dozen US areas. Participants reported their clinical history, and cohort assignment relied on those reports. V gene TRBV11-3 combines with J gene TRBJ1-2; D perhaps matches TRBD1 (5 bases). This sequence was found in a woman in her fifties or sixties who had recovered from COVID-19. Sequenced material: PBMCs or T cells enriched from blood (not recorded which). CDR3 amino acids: CASSLEGRVHF. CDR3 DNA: TGTGCCAGCAGCTTAGAAGGCAGGGTGCACTTC.